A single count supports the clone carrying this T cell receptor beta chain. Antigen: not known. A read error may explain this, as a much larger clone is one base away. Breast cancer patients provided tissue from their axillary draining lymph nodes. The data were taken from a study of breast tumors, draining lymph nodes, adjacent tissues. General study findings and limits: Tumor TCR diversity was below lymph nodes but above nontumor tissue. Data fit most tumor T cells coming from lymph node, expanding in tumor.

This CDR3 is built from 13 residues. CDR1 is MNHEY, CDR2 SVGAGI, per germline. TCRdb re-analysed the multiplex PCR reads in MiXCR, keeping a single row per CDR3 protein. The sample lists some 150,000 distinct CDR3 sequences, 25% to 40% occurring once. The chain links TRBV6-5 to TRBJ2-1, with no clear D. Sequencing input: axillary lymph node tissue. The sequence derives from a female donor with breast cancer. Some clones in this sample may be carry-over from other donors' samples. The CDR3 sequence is CAGRLKKNNEQFF. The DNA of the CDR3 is TGTGCCGGCAGACTCAAGAAGAACAATGAGCAGTTCTTC.